The clone carrying this T cell receptor (beta chain) has ten or more counts. Its target is not known. These data are taken from a study of neurological immune-mediated disorders. Study results and caveats: Association with the multiple sclerosis repertoire cluster was not found for any clinical or MRI feature. Multiple sclerosis patients had less TCR clonal expansion than even healthy controls, unlike HTLV-1-associated myelopathy. Private repertoires in all groups were suggested by the finding that expanded clones across subjects shared no CDR3 amino acid sequences.

Synthesis of cDNA was performed by 5'RACE using 10-nucleotide random UMIs. From the 5' RACE reads, TCRdb called clonotypes with MiXCR, one entry per CDR3 protein. Counted here are more than 45,000 distinct CDR3 sequences, 3% to 4% occurring once; the ten biggest clones make up more than 5%. The ends were cut back, 2 bases at V and 5 bases at J, with 13 bases in the middle. Germline V lookup: CDR1 SGHDT, CDR2 YYEEEE. The CDR3 covers 14 residues. Specimen: PBMCs. This rearrangement joins TRBV5-6 to TRBJ2-5; TRBD1 might be the D (6 bases). The TCR was taken from a middle-aged man with multiple sclerosis. DNA for the CDR3: TGTGCCAGCAGCTTACAGGGAGTAGGGGAGACCCAGTACTTC. It is translated as CASSLQGVGETQYF.